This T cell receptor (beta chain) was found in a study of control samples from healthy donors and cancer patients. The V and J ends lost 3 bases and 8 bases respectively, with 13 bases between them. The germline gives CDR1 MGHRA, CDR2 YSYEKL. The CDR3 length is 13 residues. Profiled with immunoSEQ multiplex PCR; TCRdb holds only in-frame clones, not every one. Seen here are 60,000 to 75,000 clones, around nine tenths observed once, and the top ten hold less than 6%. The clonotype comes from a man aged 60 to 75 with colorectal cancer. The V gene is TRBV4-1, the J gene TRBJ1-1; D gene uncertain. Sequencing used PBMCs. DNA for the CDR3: TGCGCCAGCAGCCATTCTATTGCCCTCGAAGCTTTCTTT. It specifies CASSHSIALEAFF.